This TCR beta chain was documented in a study of cytotoxic CD8 clonotypes in ibrutinib-treated CLL (dated by TCRdb to the early 2020s). For the study in its entirety: In this cohort, about 15 patients were treatment-naive and under 13 were relapsed/refractory, while some 17 had unmutated IGHV. Response samples were obtained after a median of around 11 months of treatment, with a range of roughly 6 to 40 months. Responses were partial in some 24 patients and complete in 2; after median around 65 months follow-up, around 15 stayed in remission and about twelve progressed. An average of around 250,000 productive templates and 94,082 productive rearrangements was obtained per sample. Cryopreserved peripheral blood mononuclear cells were collected before treatment, at response, and at either disease progression or sustained remission. Longitudinal samples were available for about 30% of the roughly 86 trial participants. Every sample from remission and from progressive disease was obtained while the patients were still on ibrutinib. On the study overall, not on this receptor specifically: Baseline clonality was found to be higher than that of age-matched healthy donors and was strongly correlated with circulating CD8+ T-cell counts. Public clonotypes were rare and either shrank or stayed stable during treatment, and the rise in clonality at ibrutinib response reflected expansion of private clonotypes. At ibrutinib response clonality went up, during sustained remission it held steady, and at progression it dropped back toward baseline. Lymph node repertoires were not examined, and the timing of sampling was not matched between patients in sustained remission and those whose disease progressed.

For TCR beta library preparation, around 2.2 micrograms of genomic DNA was extracted from cryopreserved PBMCs. Longitudinal blood samples from CLL patients on ibrutinib monotherapy underwent high-throughput TCR beta sequencing. The patients took part in an open-label, single-center phase 2 trial of ibrutinib monotherapy. Comment on this clone: There is no known antigen for this receptor. No quality values exist for individual bases; no much larger clone is one base distant.

On a MiSeq, deep resolution sequencing aimed for a depth between 1 in 1 million and 1 in 200,000 T cells, with each clonotype covered about 9.9x on average. The immunoSEQ hsTCRB Kit was used to generate the TCR beta libraries. From the authors' description of their analysis: ImmunoSEQ Data Assistant and ImmunoSEQ Analyzer were used for data analysis, and V, D and J genes were assigned according to IMGT definitions. Clonality, which ranges from 0 to 1, was calculated as one minus the normalized Shannon entropy of productive rearrangement frequencies. Only overrepresented clonotypes making up at least 0.05% of each patient's repertoire were included in the public clonotype analysis. Fewer than 15 repertoires from age-matched healthy donors, obtained from immuneACCESS, served as clonality controls. The table comes from immuneACCESS by way of TCRdb, which keeps in-frame sequences with V and J called. Part of the clones is missing from these tables; in studies checked, under half for an unresolved V gene and the rest for unknown reasons. The DNA gave D and trimming, while V, J and clone size come from that table. The sample has fewer than 400,000 clones on record, over 55% of them singletons. Together, the top ten hold about 5.9% of the sample.

The material sequenced was PBMCs, taken after 36 months of ibrutinib treatment. This clonotype was obtained from a human donor with chronic lymphocytic leukemia.

The encoded CDR3 is CASSPSGTLIYEQYF. The base sequence is TGTGCCAGCAGCCCTTCCGGGACATTAATCTACGAGCAGTACTTC. This chain is built from TRBV5-5 and TRBJ2-7, and the D gene may be TRBD1, 6 bases matching. V gives up 4 bases and J gives up 3 bases, and the segment between their germline ends measures 17 bases. Taken from cysteine to phenylalanine, the CDR3 has 15 residues. The read is trimmed to its CDR3 DNA, 45 bases read in frame from base 1. For CDR1 and CDR2, the germline V gene (reference sequence) lists SGHKS and YYEKEE.